The rows below give T cell receptor beta chains drawn from one sample of a study of cytomegalovirus exposure and HLA in healthy donors. Method: immunoSEQ multiplex PCR; TCRdb's copy keeps in-frame clones and lacks some. The repertoire holds about 130,000 clones, more than 9% seen once, with 4.6% in the top ten. Specimen: PBMCs. The receptors originated from a woman aged 18-35 years in good health and CMV-seropositive. Each CDR3 is given with its conserved first and last residue. D genes are given only for firm matches. Some rows mark clone size as missing; the rest say once, few, many or name a class of expanded clone.

D | size | J | length | V | CDR3 | DNA
TRBD2 | few | TRBJ2-5 | 19 | TRBV30 | CAWSGGLWTSGAGGETQYF | TGTGCCTGGAGTGGAGGACTTTGGACTAGCGGGGCTGGGGGGGAGACCCAGTACTTC
- | few | TRBJ2-1 | 13 | TRBV27 | CASSLSADNEQFF | TGTGCCAGCAGTTTGAGTGCGGACAATGAGCAGTTCTTC
TRBD1 | few | TRBJ2-7 | 16 | TRBV7-2 | CASQGTGPVLTYEQYF | TGTGCCAGCCAGGGGACAGGGCCGGTGCTAACCTACGAGCAGTACTTC
- | - | TRBJ2-7 | 11 | TRBV25-1 | CASRGLAEQYF | TGTGCCAGCAGGGGCCTGGCCGAGCAGTACTTC
- | few | TRBJ2-1 | 14 | TRBV4-1 | CASSPTTYYNEQFF | TGCGCCAGCAGCCCGACTACCTACTACAATGAGCAGTTCTTC
- | - | TRBJ1-2 | 16 | TRBV23-1 | CASSRPRAKANYGYTF | TGCGCCAGCAGTCGCCCCAGGGCTAAAGCTAACTATGGCTACACCTTC
TRBD2 | - | TRBJ2-1 | 17 | TRBV5-1 | CASTGLAGGDYGNEQFF | TGCGCCAGCACGGGACTAGCGGGAGGTGATTACGGCAATGAGCAGTTCTTC
TRBD1 | - | TRBJ2-2 | 16 | TRBV5-1 | CASSQDRGVFAGELFF | TGCGCCAGCAGCCAGGACAGGGGTGTATTTGCCGGGGAGCTGTTTTTT
- | few | TRBJ2-5 | 15 | TRBV7-9 | CASSPLTGYQETQYF | TGTGCCAGCAGCCCCCTTACAGGGTACCAAGAGACCCAGTACTTC
- | few | TRBJ2-1 | 13 | TRBV5-4 | CASSLSGGNEQFF | TGTGCCAGCAGCTTAAGTGGAGGCAATGAGCAGTTCTTC
- | few | TRBJ1-3 | 15 | TRBV28 | CASSLTAFSGNTIYF | TGTGCCAGCAGTTTAACAGCCTTCTCTGGAAACACCATATATTTT
- | many | TRBJ2-1 | 15 | TRBV6-6 | CASSYLGIQYNEQFF | TGTGCCAGCAGTTATCTCGGTATCCAATACAATGAGCAGTTCTTC